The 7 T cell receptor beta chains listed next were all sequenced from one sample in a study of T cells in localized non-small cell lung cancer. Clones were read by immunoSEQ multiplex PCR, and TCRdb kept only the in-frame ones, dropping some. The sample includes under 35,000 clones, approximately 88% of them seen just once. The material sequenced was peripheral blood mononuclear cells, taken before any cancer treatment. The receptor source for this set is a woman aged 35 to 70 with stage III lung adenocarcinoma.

The CDR3 DNA reads as TGTGCCAGCAGCCAGGGACAGGGGAATTCACCCCTCCACTTT. As protein: CASSQGQGNSPLHF. The chain employs TRBV6-4 and TRBJ1-6; 10 positions match TRBD1. The junction had 3 bases not matched to a gene; V was cut back by 6 bases and J by 7 bases. The germline CDR1 and CDR2 sequences are MRHNA and SNTAGT. The CDR3 consists of 14 residues.

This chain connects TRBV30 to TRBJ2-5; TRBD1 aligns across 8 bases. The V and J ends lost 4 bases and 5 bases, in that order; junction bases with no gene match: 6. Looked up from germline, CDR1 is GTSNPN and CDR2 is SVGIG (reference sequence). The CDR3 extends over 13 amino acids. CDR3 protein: CAWKSGGAETQYF. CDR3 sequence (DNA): TGTGCCTGGAAATCAGGGGGCGCGGAGACCCAGTACTTC.

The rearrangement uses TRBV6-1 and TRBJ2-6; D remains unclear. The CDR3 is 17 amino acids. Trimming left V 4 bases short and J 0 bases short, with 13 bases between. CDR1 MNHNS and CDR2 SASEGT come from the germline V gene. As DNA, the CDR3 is TGTGCCAGCAGTGCTTCTCCTCAGATCTCTGGGGCCAACGTCCTGACTTTC. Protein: CASSASPQISGANVLTF.

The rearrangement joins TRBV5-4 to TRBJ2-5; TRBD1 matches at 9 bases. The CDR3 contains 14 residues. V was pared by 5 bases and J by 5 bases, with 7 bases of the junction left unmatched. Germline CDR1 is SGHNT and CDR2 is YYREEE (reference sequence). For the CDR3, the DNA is TGTGCCAGCAGTCCTAGACAGGGGGGGGAGACCCAGTACTTC. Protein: CASSPRQGGETQYF.

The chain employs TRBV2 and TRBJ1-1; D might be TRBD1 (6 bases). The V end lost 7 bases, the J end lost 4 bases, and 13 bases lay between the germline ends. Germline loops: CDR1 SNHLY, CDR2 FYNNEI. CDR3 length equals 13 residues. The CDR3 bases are TGTGCCAGCACCATGGGACACTTCACTGAAGCTTTCTTT. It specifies CASTMGHFTEAFF.

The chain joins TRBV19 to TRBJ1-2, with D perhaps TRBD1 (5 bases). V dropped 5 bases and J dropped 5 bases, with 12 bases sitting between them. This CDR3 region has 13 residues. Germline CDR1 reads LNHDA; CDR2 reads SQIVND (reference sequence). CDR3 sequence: CASSVRVGYGYTF. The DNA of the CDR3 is TGTGCCAGTAGTGTCAGGGTTGGGTATGGCTACACCTTC.

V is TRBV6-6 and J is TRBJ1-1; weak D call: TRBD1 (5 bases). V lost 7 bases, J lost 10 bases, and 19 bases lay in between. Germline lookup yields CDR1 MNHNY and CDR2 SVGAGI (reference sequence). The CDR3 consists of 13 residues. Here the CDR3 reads CASTEHLQGGAFF. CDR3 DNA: TGTGCCAGCACCGAGCATCTCCAGGGAGGAGCTTTCTTT.